This T cell receptor beta chain was retrieved from a study of regulatory T cells in long-lasting Graves disease. Stated time point: newly diagnosed GD, antithyroid drugs for less than 3 months. The TCR library was prepared using RNA isolated from PBMCs. Libraries of TCR beta came from iRepertoire HTBI primers plus Arm-PCR of CDR3 regions. From the multiplex PCR reads, TCRdb called clonotypes with MiXCR, one entry per CDR3 protein. The sample lists about 420,000 distinct CDR3 sequences; roughly 17% were seen once. Of note for this clonotype: With a much larger clone just one base away, this may be a read error. The conserved phenylalanine or tryptophan normally closing the CDR3 is absent here, so this likely arose from a read error.

Trimming removed 3 bases from V and 1 base from J; junction bases left unmatched: 11. From germline, CDR1 is MNHEY and CDR2 SMNVEV (reference sequence). CDR3 size: 18 residues. The same sample was also studied in work on T cells in Graves' hyperthyroidism and ophthalmopathy.

Source: peripheral blood mononuclear cells (PBMCs), taken at new diagnosis, from a patient treated with antithyroid drugs. The TCR originated in a young woman with Graves disease. The chain combines TRBV27 with TRBJ2-3, with 9 bases fitting TRBD2. The CDR3 DNA sequence: TGTGCCAGCAGTTTTGACCCCTCGCTAGCGGGACGCACAGATACGCAGTATTTG. This translates into CASSFDPSLAGRTDTQYL.